Listed below are T cell receptor beta chains from one sample, sequenced in a study of cytomegalovirus exposure and HLA in healthy donors. Clones were sequenced by immunoSEQ multiplex PCR, and TCRdb holds only the in-frame ones, with some missing. Of 120,000 or so clones in the sample, about 90% are singletons; the top ten hold approximately 2%. Sequencing was done on a sample of PBMCs. These TCRs come from a woman aged 18-29 years in good health and CMV-seronegative. Each CDR3 is given with its conserved first and last residue. The D gene is left open where the match is weak. Clone sizes are given selectively: once, few, many, or a class where the clone is expanded.

D gene,J gene,clone size,V gene,CDR3 protein,CDR3 DNA
.,TRBJ1-1,.,TRBV29-1,CSVVYRGRGSTEAFF,TGCAGCGTTGTATATCGGGGGAGAGGTAGTACTGAAGCTTTCTTT
.,TRBJ1-4,.,TRBV4-3,CASARRSTNEKLFF,TGCGCCAGCGCCAGAAGATCAACTAATGAAAAACTGTTTTTT
.,TRBJ2-1,.,TRBV5-1,CASSSGHQSSYNEQFF,TGCGCCAGCAGCTCCGGACACCAGAGCTCCTACAATGAGCAGTTCTTC
.,TRBJ1-1,.,TRBV7-3,CASSFGQGTEAFF,TGTGCCAGCAGCTTTGGCCAGGGAACTGAAGCTTTCTTT
TRBD1,TRBJ2-7,.,TRBV28,CASKMTGGVYEQYF,TGTGCCAGCAAAATGACAGGGGGTGTCTACGAGCAGTACTTC
.,TRBJ2-7,.,TRBV7-3,CASSLISGESYEQYF,TGTGCCAGCAGCTTAATATCGGGGGAAAGCTACGAGCAGTACTTC
TRBD2,TRBJ2-7,.,TRBV28,CASSHKGLAGGRGYEQYF,TGTGCCAGCAGCCACAAGGGACTAGCGGGGGGAAGGGGTTACGAGCAGTACTTC
.,TRBJ2-3,.,TRBV11-3,CASMPLTSTDTQYF,TGTGCCAGCATGCCCCTCACTAGCACAGATACGCAGTATTTT
TRBD1,TRBJ2-5,.,TRBV10-1,CAIKPGQGKETQYF,TGCGCCATCAAGCCGGGACAGGGTAAAGAGACCCAGTACTTC
TRBD1,TRBJ1-5,.,TRBV30,CAWSNRGAGNQPQHF,TGTGCCTGGAGTAACAGGGGAGCGGGCAATCAGCCCCAGCATTTT
.,TRBJ2-5,.,TRBV28,CASSFRGLQETQYF,TGTGCCAGCAGTTTCCGGGGTCTTCAAGAGACCCAGTACTTC
.,TRBJ1-2,few,TRBV7-9,CASSLGGGRGYTF,TGTGCCAGCAGCTTAGGCGGGGGAAGGGGCTACACCTTC
.,TRBJ1-2,.,TRBV5-1,CASSDRPNYGYTF,TGCGCCAGCAGTGACAGGCCTAACTATGGCTACACCTTC
.,TRBJ1-2,.,TRBV6-5,CASSYSTGIYGYTF,TGTGCCAGCAGTTACAGTACAGGGATCTATGGCTACACCTTC
TRBD1,TRBJ1-4,.,TRBV2,CASRPTGGNEKLFF,TGTGCCAGCAGGCCGACAGGGGGTAATGAAAAACTGTTTTTT
TRBD2,TRBJ2-1,.,TRBV7-9,CASPGGGETYNEQFF,TGTGCCAGCCCCGGCGGGGGGGAAACCTACAATGAGCAGTTCTTC
TRBD1,TRBJ1-1,few,TRBV27,CASSSPRTGNTEAFF,TGTGCCAGCAGTTCCCCCCGGACAGGCAACACTGAAGCTTTCTTT
TRBD1,TRBJ2-1,few,TRBV6-4,CASSSTTGGNQHEQFF,TGTGCCAGCAGTTCTACCACAGGGGGTAATCAGCATGAGCAGTTCTTC
TRBD2,TRBJ2-2,.,TRBV5-1,CASRDTSGRENTGELFF,TGCGCCAGCAGGGATACTAGCGGGAGAGAGAACACCGGGGAGCTGTTTTTT
.,TRBJ1-1,.,TRBV19,CASSIEGATEAFF,TGTGCCAGTAGTATTGAAGGGGCCACTGAAGCTTTCTTT
TRBD1,TRBJ2-7,.,TRBV6-1,CASSRDRGGYEQYF,TGTGCCAGCAGTAGGGACAGGGGAGGCTACGAGCAGTACTTC
TRBD1,TRBJ2-7,.,TRBV11-2,CASSFGTAYYEQYF,TGTGCCAGCAGCTTCGGGACAGCCTACTACGAGCAGTACTTC
TRBD1,TRBJ2-2,.,TRBV6-5,CASRGQPNTGELFF,TGTGCCAGCAGGGGACAGCCGAACACCGGGGAGCTGTTTTTT
TRBD2,TRBJ2-7,.,TRBV6-5,CASRGASGTYEQYF,TGTGCCAGCCGAGGGGCTAGCGGGACCTACGAGCAGTACTTC
TRBD2,TRBJ2-1,.,TRBV5-1,CASSHDIPERGEQFF,TGCGCCAGCAGCCACGACATCCCCGAGCGGGGTGAGCAGTTCTTC
TRBD2,TRBJ2-3,.,TRBV6-6,CASLGRGVVDTQYF,TGTGCCAGTTTGGGGCGGGGGGTTGTAGATACGCAGTATTTT